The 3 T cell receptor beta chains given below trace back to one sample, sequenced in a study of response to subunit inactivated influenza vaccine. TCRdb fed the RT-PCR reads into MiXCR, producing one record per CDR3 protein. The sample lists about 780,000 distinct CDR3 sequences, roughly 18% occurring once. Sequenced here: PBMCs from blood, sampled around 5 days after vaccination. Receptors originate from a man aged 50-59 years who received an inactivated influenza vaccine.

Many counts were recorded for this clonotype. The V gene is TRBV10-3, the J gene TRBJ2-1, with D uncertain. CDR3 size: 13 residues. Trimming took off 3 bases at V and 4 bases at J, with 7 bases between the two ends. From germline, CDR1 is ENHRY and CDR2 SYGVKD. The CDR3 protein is CAISEQSYNEQFF. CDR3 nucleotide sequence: TGTGCCATCAGTGAACAGAGTTACAATGAGCAGTTCTTC.

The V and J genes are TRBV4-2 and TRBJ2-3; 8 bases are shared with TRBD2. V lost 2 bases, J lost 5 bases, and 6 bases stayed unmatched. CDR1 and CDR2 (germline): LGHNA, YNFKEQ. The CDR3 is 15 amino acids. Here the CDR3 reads CASSQTGGPKDTQYF. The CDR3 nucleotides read TGTGCCAGCAGCCAAACGGGGGGGCCGAAAGATACGCAGTATTTT.

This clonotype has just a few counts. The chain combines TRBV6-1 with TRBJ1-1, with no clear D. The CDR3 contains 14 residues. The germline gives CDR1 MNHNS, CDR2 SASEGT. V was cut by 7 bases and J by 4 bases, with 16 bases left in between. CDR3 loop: CASKAPVIGTEAFF. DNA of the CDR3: TGTGCCAGCAAGGCCCCGGTAATCGGCACTGAAGCTTTCTTT.